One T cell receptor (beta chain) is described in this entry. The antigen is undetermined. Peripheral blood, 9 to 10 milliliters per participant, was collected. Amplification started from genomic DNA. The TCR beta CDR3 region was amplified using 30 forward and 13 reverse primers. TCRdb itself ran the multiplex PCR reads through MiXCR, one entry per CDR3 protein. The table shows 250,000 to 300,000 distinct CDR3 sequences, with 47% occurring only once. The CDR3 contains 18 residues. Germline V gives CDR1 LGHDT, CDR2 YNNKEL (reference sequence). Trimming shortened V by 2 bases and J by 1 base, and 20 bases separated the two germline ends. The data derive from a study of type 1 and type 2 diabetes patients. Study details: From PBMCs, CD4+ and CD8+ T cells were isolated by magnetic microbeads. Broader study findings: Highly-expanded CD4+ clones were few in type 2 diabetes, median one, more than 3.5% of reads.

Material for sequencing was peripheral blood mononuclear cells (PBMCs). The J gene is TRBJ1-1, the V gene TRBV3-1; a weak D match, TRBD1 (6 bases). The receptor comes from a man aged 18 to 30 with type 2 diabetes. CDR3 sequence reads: CASSQLSHRVLGNTEAFF. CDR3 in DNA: TGTGCCAGCAGCCAACTTTCCCACAGGGTTTTAGGGAACACTGAAGCTTTCTTT.